The sequence of this TCR beta chain was determined in a study of CD8+CD57+ T cells in acquired aplastic anemia. Germline V gene data show CDR1 as DFQATT and CDR2 as SNEGSKA (reference sequence). V was clipped by 0 bases and J by 9 bases, with 15 bases between them. CDR3 length: 15 residues. Patients chosen for sequencing had shown CD8+CD57+ cell expansion by flow cytometry. All patients were therapy-naive when blood was sampled. The study profiled TCR beta VDJ and CDR3 using genomic DNA as template. MiXCR was run by TCRdb on the reads, yielding one entry per CDR3 protein. Of about 150,000 distinct CDR3 sequences in the sample, around half were seen once.

Material for sequencing was sorted CD4+, CD8+, or CD8+CD57+ T cells (not recorded which) from PBMCs. The clonotype originates from a human donor with aplastic anemia. V and J are TRBV20-1 and TRBJ1-6, with D maybe TRBD1 (5 bases). CDR3 region: CSARDRGRRGSPLHF. In DNA, the CDR3 is TGCAGTGCTAGAGATAGGGGCAGAAGGGGTTCACCCCTCCACTTT.